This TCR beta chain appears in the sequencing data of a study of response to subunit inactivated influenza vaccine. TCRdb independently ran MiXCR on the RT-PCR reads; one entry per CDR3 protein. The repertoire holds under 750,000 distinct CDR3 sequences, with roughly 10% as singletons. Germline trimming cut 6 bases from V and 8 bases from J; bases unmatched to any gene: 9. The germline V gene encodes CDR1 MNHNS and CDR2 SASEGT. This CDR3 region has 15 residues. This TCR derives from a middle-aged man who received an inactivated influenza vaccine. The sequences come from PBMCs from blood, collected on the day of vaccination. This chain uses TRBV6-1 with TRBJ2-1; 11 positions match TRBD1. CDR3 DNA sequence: TGTGCCAGCAGGCGGGCCGGACAGGGGGCCCATGAGCAGTTCTTC. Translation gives CASRRAGQGAHEQFF.